The entry that follows covers one TCR beta chain sequence. These data originate in a study of blood T cell repertoires in COVID-19. Background on the study: All recovered Cohort 3 donors got two negative PCRs, got clearance, or saw symptom resolution. T cells, B-cell-depleted T cells, or PBMCs supplied cDNA or gDNA.

Membership in each cohort depended on participant-reported clinical history. The authors' processing: Researchers report that nucleated cell counts were estimated from reference gene primer amplification. The assay was immunoSEQ multiplex PCR, and TCRdb's table has in-frame clones only and misses some. D and trimming were read from the DNA, whereas the V and J calls and clone size are those reported in that table. Of 250,000 to 350,000 clones listed, 88% were seen once; the top ten hold around 2%. The sequence derives from a woman aged 55-70 years in a cohort exposed to, infected with or recovered from COVID-19 (not recorded which). Sequencing was performed on PBMCs or T cells enriched from blood (not recorded which).

CDR3: CASIPGQGKNIQYF. The CDR3 DNA is TGTGCCAGCATACCGGGACAGGGTAAAAACATTCAGTACTTC. J is TRBJ2-4 and V is TRBV6-5; 9 bases fit TRBD1. The length of the CDR3 is 14 residues. V gave up 7 bases and J gave up 4 bases; unmatched junction bases: 5. Germline assignment: CDR1 MNHEY and CDR2 SVGAGI.